This T cell receptor (beta chain) came from a study of shared clonotypes between healthy human individuals. On the study more broadly: The cohort had two women and a few men, ages 18 to 49. General observations from the study: There were few donors, and this limited the genetic and exposure-history diversity represented.

In the source study's methods: With immunoSEQ giving junction-only sequences and no quality scores, filtering differed. Measured with immunoSEQ multiplex PCR; TCRdb has only the in-frame clones, and not every one. V, J and clone size are taken as reported in that table, and D and trimming were inferred from the DNA itself. The sample shows roughly 95,000 clones, over 40% of them seen only once. This clone was seen a handful of times. Its antigen is not known. Trimming removed 1 base at V and 12 bases at J, with 13 bases between. Germline values: CDR1 LGHNA, CDR2 YNFKEQ. The CDR3 sequence is 13 residues long.

Sequencing used PBMCs. The chain is built from TRBV4-2 and TRBJ2-1; either TRBD1 or TRBD2 may supply D (6 bases each). The origin of this receptor is a woman aged 40 to 50 in good health. Some clones in this sample may be carry-over from other donors' samples. CDR3 bases: TGTGCCAGCAGCCAAGTACAGGGACTCGCGCAGTTCTTC. It specifies CASSQVQGLAQFF.